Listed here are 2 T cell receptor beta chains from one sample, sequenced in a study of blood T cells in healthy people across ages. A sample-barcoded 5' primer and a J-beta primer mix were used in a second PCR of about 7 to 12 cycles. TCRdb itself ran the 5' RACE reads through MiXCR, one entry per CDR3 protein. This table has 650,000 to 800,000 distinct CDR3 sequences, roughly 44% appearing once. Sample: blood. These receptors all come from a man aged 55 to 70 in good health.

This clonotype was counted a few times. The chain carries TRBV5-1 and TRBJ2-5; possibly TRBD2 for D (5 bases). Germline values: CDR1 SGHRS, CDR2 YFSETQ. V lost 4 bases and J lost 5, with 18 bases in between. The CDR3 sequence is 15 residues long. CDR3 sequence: CASSPDGQLGETQYF. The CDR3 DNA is TGCGCCAGCAGCCCGGACGGCCAACTAGGGGAGACCCAGTACTTC.

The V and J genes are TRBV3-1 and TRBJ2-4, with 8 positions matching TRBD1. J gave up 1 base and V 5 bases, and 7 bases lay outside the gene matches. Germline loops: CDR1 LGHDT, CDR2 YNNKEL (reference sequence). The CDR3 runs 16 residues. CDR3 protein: CASSSWTGMAKNIQYF. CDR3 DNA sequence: TGTGCCAGCAGCAGTTGGACAGGGATGGCCAAAAACATTCAGTACTTC.